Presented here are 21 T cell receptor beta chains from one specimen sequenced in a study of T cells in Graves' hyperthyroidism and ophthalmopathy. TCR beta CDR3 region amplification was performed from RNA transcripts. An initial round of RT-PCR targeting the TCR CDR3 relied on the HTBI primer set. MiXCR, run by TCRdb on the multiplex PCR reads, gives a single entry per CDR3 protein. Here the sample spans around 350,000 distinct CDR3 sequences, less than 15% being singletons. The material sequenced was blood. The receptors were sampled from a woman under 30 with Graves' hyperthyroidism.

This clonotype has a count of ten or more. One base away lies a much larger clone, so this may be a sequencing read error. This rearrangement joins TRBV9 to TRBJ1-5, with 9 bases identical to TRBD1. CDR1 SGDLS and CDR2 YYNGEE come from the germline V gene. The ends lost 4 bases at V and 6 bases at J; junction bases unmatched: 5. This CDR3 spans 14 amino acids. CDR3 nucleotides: TGTGCCAGCAGCCGGACAGGGGACGGTCAGCCCCAGCATTTT. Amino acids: CASSRTGDGQPQHF.

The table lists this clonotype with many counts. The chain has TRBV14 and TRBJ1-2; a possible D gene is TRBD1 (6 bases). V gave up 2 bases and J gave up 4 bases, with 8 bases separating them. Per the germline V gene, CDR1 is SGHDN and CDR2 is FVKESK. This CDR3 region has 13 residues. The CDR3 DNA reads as TGTGCCAGCAGCCAACAGGGGATCTATGGCTACACCTTC. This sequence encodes CASSQQGIYGYTF.

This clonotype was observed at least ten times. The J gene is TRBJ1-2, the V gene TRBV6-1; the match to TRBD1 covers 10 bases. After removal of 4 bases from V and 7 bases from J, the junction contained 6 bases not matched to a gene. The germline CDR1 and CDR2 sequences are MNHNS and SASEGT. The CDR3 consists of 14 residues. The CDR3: CASSGRTGGSGYTF. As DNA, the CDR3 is TGTGCCAGCAGTGGCCGGACAGGGGGAAGTGGCTACACCTTC.

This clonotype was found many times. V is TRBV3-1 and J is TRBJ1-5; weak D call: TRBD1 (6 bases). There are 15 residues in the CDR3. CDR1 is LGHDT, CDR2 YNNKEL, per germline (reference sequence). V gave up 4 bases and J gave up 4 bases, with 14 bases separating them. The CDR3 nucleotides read TGTGCCAGCAGCCTCCGGGGGGCACCAAATCAGCCCCAGCATTTT. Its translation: CASSLRGAPNQPQHF.

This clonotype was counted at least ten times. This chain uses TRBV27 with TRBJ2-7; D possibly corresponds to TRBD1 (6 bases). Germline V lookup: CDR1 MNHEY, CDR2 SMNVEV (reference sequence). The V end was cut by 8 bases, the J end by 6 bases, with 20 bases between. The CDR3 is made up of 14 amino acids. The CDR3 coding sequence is TGTGCCAGCCAAGAGGAAACAGGGACGGGCGAGCAGTACTTC. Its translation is CASQEETGTGEQYF.

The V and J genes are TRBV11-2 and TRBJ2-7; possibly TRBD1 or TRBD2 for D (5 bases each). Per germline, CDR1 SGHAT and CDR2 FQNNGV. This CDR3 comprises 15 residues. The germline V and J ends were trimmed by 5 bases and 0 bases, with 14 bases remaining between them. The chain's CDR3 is CASSTREGSSYEQYF. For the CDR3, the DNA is TGTGCCAGCAGCACCAGAGAGGGGAGCTCCTACGAGCAGTACTTC.

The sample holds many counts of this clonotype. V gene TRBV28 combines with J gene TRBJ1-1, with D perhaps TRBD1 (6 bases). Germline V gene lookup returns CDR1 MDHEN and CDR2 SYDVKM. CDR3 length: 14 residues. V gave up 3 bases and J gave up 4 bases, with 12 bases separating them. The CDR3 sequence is CASSFLGQFTEAFF. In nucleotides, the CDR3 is TGTGCCAGCAGTTTCCTTGGACAGTTCACTGAAGCTTTCTTT.

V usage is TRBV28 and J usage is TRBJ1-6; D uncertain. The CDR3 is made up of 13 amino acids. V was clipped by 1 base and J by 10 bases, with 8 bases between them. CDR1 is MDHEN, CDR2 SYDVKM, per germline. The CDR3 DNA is TGTGCCAGCAGTTTATCTTTTGGCTCACCCCTCCACTTT. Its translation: CASSLSFGSPLHF.

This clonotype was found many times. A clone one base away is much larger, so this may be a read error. Written as DNA, the CDR3 is TGCAGTGCTTACCCCGGGGCACTAGGGGCTTTCTTT. Its protein is CSAYPGALGAFF. The chain is built from TRBV20-1 and TRBJ1-1; D is possibly TRBD1 (5 bases). This CDR3 has 12 residues. With 5 bases removed from V and 11 bases from J, the gap between germline ends came to 18 bases. Germline V gene data show CDR1 as DFQATT and CDR2 as SNEGSKA (reference sequence).

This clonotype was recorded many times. The CDR3 loop reads CASSFNQGMSSYEQYF. DNA of the CDR3: TGTGCCAGCAGTTTCAACCAGGGGATGAGCTCCTACGAGCAGTACTTC. The chain recombines TRBV28 with TRBJ2-7; TRBD1 is a possible D gene (6 bases). The V gene lost 3 bases and the J gene lost 0 bases, with 15 bases spanning the gap. The CDR3 consists of 16 residues. Germline V gene lookup returns CDR1 MDHEN and CDR2 SYDVKM. Together with reference TRBV28 and TRBJ2-7, the CDR3 gives the full variable domain: DVKVTQSSRYLVKRTGEKVFLECVQDMDHENMFWYRQDPGLGLRLIYFSYDVKMKEKGDIPEGYSVSREKKERFSLILESASTNQTSMYLCASSFNQGMSSYEQYFGPGTRLTVT.

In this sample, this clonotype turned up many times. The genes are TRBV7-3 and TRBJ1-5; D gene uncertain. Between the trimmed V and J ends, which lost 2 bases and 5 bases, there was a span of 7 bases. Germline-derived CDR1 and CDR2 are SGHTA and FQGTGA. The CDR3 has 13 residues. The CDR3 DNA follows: TGTGCCAGCAGCTTAGGGGAGGATCAGCCCCAGCATTTT. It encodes CASSLGEDQPQHF.

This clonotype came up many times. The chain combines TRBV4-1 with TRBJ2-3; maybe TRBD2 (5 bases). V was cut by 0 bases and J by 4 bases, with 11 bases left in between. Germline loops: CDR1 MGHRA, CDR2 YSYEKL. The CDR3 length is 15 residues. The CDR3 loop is CASSQERAGSDTQYF. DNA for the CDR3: TGCGCCAGCAGCCAAGAAAGGGCGGGCTCAGATACGCAGTATTTT.

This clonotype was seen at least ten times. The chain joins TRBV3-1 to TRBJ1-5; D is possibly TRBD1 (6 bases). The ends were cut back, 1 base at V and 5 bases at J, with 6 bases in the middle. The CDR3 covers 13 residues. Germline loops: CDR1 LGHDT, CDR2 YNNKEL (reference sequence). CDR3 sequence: CASSQAGDQPQHF. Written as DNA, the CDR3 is TGTGCCAGCAGCCAAGCAGGGGATCAGCCCCAGCATTTT.

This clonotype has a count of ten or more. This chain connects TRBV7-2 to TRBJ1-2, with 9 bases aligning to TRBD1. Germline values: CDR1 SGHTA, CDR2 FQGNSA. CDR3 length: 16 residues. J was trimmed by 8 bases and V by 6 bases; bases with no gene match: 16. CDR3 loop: CASSLRGQGLHNGYTF. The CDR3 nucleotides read TGTGCCAGCAGTCTTAGGGGACAGGGCCTCCACAACGGCTACACCTTC.

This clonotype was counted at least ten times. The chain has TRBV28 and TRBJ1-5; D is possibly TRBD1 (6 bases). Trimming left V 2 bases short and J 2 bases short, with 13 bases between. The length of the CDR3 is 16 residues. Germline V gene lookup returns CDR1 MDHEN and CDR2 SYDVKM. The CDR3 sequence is CASSLGGGARNQPQHF. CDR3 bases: TGTGCCAGCAGTTTAGGAGGGGGGGCGCGCAATCAGCCCCAGCATTTT.

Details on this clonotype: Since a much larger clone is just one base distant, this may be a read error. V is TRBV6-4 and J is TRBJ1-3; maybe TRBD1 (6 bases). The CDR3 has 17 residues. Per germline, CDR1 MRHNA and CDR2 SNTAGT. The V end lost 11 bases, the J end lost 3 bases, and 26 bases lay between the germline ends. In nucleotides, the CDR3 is TGTGCCGGTTTACAGTACACAGGGTATTCTCTTGGAAACACCATATATTTT. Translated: CAGLQYTGYSLGNTIYF.

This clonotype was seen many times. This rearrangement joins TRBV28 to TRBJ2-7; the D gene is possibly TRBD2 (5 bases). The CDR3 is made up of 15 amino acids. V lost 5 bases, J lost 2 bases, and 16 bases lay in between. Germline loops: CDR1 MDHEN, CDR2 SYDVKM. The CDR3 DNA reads TGTGCCAGCAGTGGAAGCGGATCAAATACCTACGAGCAGTACTTC. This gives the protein CASSGSGSNTYEQYF.

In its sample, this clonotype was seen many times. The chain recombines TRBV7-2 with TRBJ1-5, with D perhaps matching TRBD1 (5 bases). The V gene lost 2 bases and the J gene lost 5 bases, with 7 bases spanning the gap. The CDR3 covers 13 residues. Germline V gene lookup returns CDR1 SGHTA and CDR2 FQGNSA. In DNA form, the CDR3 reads TGTGCCAGCAGCTTAACACAGGATCAGCCCCAGCATTTT. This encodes CASSLTQDQPQHF.

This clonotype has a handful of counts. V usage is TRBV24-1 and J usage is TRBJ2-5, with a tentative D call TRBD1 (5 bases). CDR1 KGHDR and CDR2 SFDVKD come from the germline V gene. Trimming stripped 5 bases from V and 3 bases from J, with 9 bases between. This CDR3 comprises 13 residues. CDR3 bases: TGTGCCACCAGTGTGGGCAGGGAAGAGACCCAGTACTTC. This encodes CATSVGREETQYF.

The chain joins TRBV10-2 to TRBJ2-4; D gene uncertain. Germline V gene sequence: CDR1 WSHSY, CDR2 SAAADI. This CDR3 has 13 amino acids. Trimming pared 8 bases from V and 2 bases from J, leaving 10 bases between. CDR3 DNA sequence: TGCGCCAGCTCGGAGTTCTCCAAAAACATTCAGTACTTC. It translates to CASSEFSKNIQYF.

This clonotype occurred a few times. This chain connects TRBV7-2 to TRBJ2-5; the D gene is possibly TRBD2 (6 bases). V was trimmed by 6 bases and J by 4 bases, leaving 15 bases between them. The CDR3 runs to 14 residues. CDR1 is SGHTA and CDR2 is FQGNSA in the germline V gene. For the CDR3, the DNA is TGTGCCAGCAGACAGGCGGCGGGGAGAGAGACCCAGTACTTC. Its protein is CASRQAAGRETQYF.